This TCR beta chain was identified in a study of blood T cell repertoires in COVID-19. Study as a whole: The study drew acute and convalescent COVID-19 samples from the United States, Italy and Spain.

V lost 0 bases and J lost 5; bases outside the gene matches: 0. The germline CDR1 and CDR2 sequences are SGHRS and YFSETQ. The CDR3 is 14 residues long. Authors' methods: Amplification of reference gene primers was used by the study to estimate nucleated cell counts. Assay used: immunoSEQ multiplex PCR; TCRdb lists only in-frame clones, some missing. Clonal size and the V and J genes are those of that table, whereas D and trimming came from the DNA. The table records 350,000 to 500,000 clones, over 75% of them present only once. The study drew participants aged about 18 to 89 years from fewer than 30 US areas. Up to 2 weeks before entering the study, exposed participants had met a COVID-19 case. This clone was detected only a few times.

Material for sequencing was PBMCs or T cells enriched from blood (not recorded which). The source of this sequence is a woman younger than 30 who had been exposed to COVID-19. The rearrangement uses TRBV5-1 and TRBJ2-2; 8 positions match TRBD1. In nucleotides, the CDR3 is TGCGCCAGCAGCTTGGACAGGGGGACCGGGGAGCTGTTTTTT. Translation: CASSLDRGTGELFF. The variable domain in full, completed from reference TRBV5-1 and TRBJ2-2, reads KAGVTQTPRYLIKTRGQQVTLSCSPISGHRSVSWYQQTPGQGLQFLFEYFSETQRNKGNFPGRFSGRQFSNSRSEMNVSTLELGDSALYLCASSLDRGTGELFFGEGSRLTVL.